This T cell receptor beta chain was sequenced in a study of beta chain features in type 1 diabetes. The entirety of the isolated RNA underwent reverse transcription, so expressed TCRB transcripts were sequenced. Only in-frame clones appear in the TCRdb table, and some are missing; sequencing was by immunoSEQ multiplex PCR. This sample has almost 350,000 clones, with roughly 8% found just once. Via the markers CD45RO/CCR7/CD25/CD127/CD95/CD27, stem cell-like memory, regulatory, central memory and naive CD4+ cells were sorted. Concerning this clone: No antigen is known for it.

J gave up 5 bases and V 4 bases, and 8 bases lay outside the gene matches. Germline V gene data show CDR1 as SGHRS and CDR2 as YFSETQ. The CDR3 contains 15 residues. Study-wide findings and caveats: In cDNA sequencing, cells with high TCR expression could be over-represented.

The sequenced sample consisted of central memory CD4+ T cells from blood. The TCR was taken from a woman aged 18 to 35 in good health. The chain employs TRBV5-1 and TRBJ2-1; 8 bases are a match to TRBD2. The CDR3 region has the DNA TGCGCCAGCAGCCTCGGGGTAGCGGGACACAATGAGCAGTTCTTC. It codes for CASSLGVAGHNEQFF.